A single sample gave rise to the 19 T cell receptor beta chains below, sequenced in a study of neurological immune-mediated disorders. Via MiXCR, TCRdb re-called the 5' RACE reads, giving one row per CDR3 protein. The table shows about 66,000 distinct CDR3 sequences, with about 4% occurring only once. The sample comprised PBMCs. The receptors originated from a man aged 30 to 45 with multiple sclerosis.

This clonotype was seen many times. The J gene is TRBJ1-4, the V gene TRBV5-1; D is ambiguous. The CDR3 totals 14 residues. Germline V lookup: CDR1 SGHRS, CDR2 YFSETQ. Trimming took 0 bases from V and 5 from J, leaving 8 bases between them. The CDR3 DNA reads TGCGCCAGCAGCTTGGAACGCGGAAATGAAAAACTGTTTTTT. This sequence encodes CASSLERGNEKLFF.

This clonotype was detected many times. The V call is TRBV5-5, the J call TRBJ1-2; 7 bases line up with TRBD1. V trimming: 1 base; J trimming: 0 bases; junction bases outside the gene matches: 3. The germline CDR1 and CDR2 sequences are SGHKS and YYEKEE (reference sequence). The CDR3 contains 15 residues. The CDR3 sequence: CASSLRGGTNYGYTF. Written as DNA, the CDR3 is TGTGCCAGCAGCTTGAGAGGGGGCACTAACTATGGCTACACCTTC.

This clonotype was seen many times. V gene TRBV4-1 combines with J gene TRBJ2-7; 9 bases match TRBD1. The trim removed 5 bases at V and 6 bases at J, leaving 8 bases unmatched. Germline values: CDR1 MGHRA, CDR2 YSYEKL. The length of the CDR3 is 14 residues. In nucleotides, the CDR3 is TGCGCCAGCAGCAAACAGGGGGCGCGGTCCGAGCAGTACTTC. It encodes CASSKQGARSEQYF.

This clonotype was observed at least ten times. The V call is TRBV3-1, the J call TRBJ2-5; 10 bases agree with TRBD2. Germline values: CDR1 LGHDT, CDR2 YNNKEL (reference sequence). This CDR3 has 15 amino acids. The V gene end was trimmed by 2 bases and the J gene end by 0 bases; junction bases not matched to a gene: 0. The CDR3 here is CASSQLAGDQETQYF. The CDR3 DNA is TGTGCCAGCAGCCAACTAGCGGGGGACCAAGAGACCCAGTACTTC.

This clonotype was seen at least ten times. CDR3 residues: CASSQGPGQKLSYEQYF. DNA for the CDR3: TGCGCCAGCAGCCAAGGGCCGGGACAGAAACTATCCTACGAGCAGTACTTC. The gene calls are TRBV4-3 and TRBJ2-7; 7 bases match TRBD1. CDR3 length: 17 residues. Germline V gene data show CDR1 as LGHNA and CDR2 as YSLEER. V gave up 1 base and J gave up 1 base; unmatched junction bases: 10.

This clonotype was seen many times. This rearrangement joins TRBV5-1 to TRBJ1-2, with TRBD1 matching 9 bases. CDR3 length: 13 amino acids. Germline V gene data show CDR1 as SGHRS and CDR2 as YFSETQ. Trimming at V came to 4 bases and at J to 8 bases, leaving 6 bases not matched to a gene. The CDR3 loop is CASSRDRDGGYTF. CDR3 DNA: TGCGCCAGCAGCCGGGACAGGGACGGAGGCTACACCTTC. Full variable domain (missing parts from reference TRBV5-1 and TRBJ1-2): KAGVTQTPRYLIKTRGQQVTLSCSPISGHRSVSWYQQTPGQGLQFLFEYFSETQRNKGNFPGRFSGRQFSNSRSEMNVSTLELGDSALYLCASSRDRDGGYTFGSGTRLTVV.

This clonotype has a count of ten or more. The genes are TRBV11-1 and TRBJ2-7; TRBD1 agrees at 7 bases. This CDR3 has 14 residues. Germline V lookup: CDR1 SGHAT, CDR2 FQDESV (reference sequence). Losses at the gene ends were 4 bases for V and 3 bases for J; bases not matched to a gene: 6. This chain's CDR3 is CASSSAGGSYEQYF. The CDR3 nucleotides are TGTGCCAGCAGCTCGGCAGGGGGAAGCTACGAGCAGTACTTC.

This clonotype was counted ten times or more. The chain couples TRBV20-1 to TRBJ1-1, with D perhaps matching TRBD1 (6 bases). V lost 2 bases and J 4 bases, leaving 14 bases between the germline ends. This CDR3 is 14 amino acids long. CDR1 and CDR2 from the germline V gene are DFQATT and SNEGSKA (reference sequence). The CDR3 loop reads CSARRDKGGTEAFF. The CDR3 bases are TGCAGTGCTAGAAGGGACAAAGGGGGCACTGAAGCTTTCTTT.

This clonotype was found many times. The V gene is TRBV5-1, the J gene TRBJ2-7; tentatively, D is TRBD2 (5 bases). This CDR3 contains 15 residues. V lost 6 bases and J lost 2, with 18 bases in between. The germline gives CDR1 SGHRS, CDR2 YFSETQ. Written as DNA, the CDR3 is TGCGCCAGCAACCCCCTTGGAGGAGACACCTACGAGCAGTACTTC. Translated: CASNPLGGDTYEQYF. Full variable domain (rest looked up from reference TRBV5-1 and TRBJ2-7): KAGVTQTPRYLIKTRGQQVTLSCSPISGHRSVSWYQQTPGQGLQFLFEYFSETQRNKGNFPGRFSGRQFSNSRSEMNVSTLELGDSALYLCASNPLGGDTYEQYFGPGTRLTVT.

This clonotype showed up many times. The J gene is TRBJ2-1, the V gene TRBV5-1; 8 nucleotides line up with TRBD2. Unmatched junction bases numbered 9, after V lost 4 bases and J lost 6 bases. This CDR3 has 15 amino acids. The germline CDR1 and CDR2 sequences are SGHRS and YFSETQ. CDR3 in amino acids: CASSPRGTSGNEQFF. DNA of the CDR3: TGCGCCAGCAGCCCCCGCGGCACTAGCGGCAATGAGCAGTTCTTC. The full variable domain, its missing parts supplied by reference TRBV5-1 and TRBJ2-1, is KAGVTQTPRYLIKTRGQQVTLSCSPISGHRSVSWYQQTPGQGLQFLFEYFSETQRNKGNFPGRFSGRQFSNSRSEMNVSTLELGDSALYLCASSPRGTSGNEQFFGPGTRLTVL.

This clonotype was found many times. This may stem from a read error, because a much larger clone lies one nucleotide away. The rearrangement links TRBV6-5 to TRBJ2-3; 8 bases map to TRBD2. Germline loops: CDR1 MNHEY, CDR2 SVGAGI. The CDR3 has 14 amino acids. Trimming at V came to 6 bases and at J to 3 bases, leaving 5 bases not matched to a gene. Here the CDR3 reads CASSGTRATDTQYF. CDR3 in DNA: TGTGCCAGCAGCGGGACTAGAGCTACAGATACGCAGTATTTT.

The chain is built from TRBV3-1 and TRBJ2-1, with D possibly being TRBD2 (6 bases). This CDR3 has 15 residues. Germline-derived CDR1 and CDR2 are LGHDT and YNNKEL (reference sequence). The germline V and J ends were trimmed by 0 bases and 0 bases, with 6 bases remaining between them. CDR3 bases: TGTGCCAGCAGCCAAGACGGGAGCTCCTACAATGAGCAGTTCTTC. Its translation: CASSQDGSSYNEQFF.

This clonotype was seen at least ten times. The gene calls are TRBV20-1 and TRBJ1-5; 9 positions agree with TRBD1. The germline CDR1 and CDR2 sequences are DFQATT and SNEGSKA (reference sequence). The CDR3 has 15 amino acids. Unmatched junction bases numbered 6, after V lost 0 bases and J lost 6 bases. DNA of the CDR3: TGCAGTGCTAGAGAACAGGGGGCAGGATCTCAGCCCCAGCATTTT. It translates to CSAREQGAGSQPQHF.

The rearrangement uses TRBV18 and TRBJ2-7; TRBD1 or TRBD2 may be the D gene (6 bases each). V was trimmed by 0 bases and J by 1 base, leaving 13 bases between them. The CDR3 spans 16 residues. CDR1 KGHSH and CDR2 LQKENI come from the germline V gene. As DNA, the CDR3 is TGTGCCAGCTCACCACCCAAAGGGGGGTCTTCCTACGAGCAGTACTTC. Protein product: CASSPPKGGSSYEQYF. Based on the CDR3 plus reference TRBV18 and TRBJ2-7, the full variable domain is NAGVMQNPRHLVRRRGQEARLRCSPMKGHSHVYWYRQLPEEGLKFMVYLQKENIIDESGMPKERFSAEFPKEGPSILRIQQVVRGDSAAYFCASSPPKGGSSYEQYFGPGTRLTVT.

This clonotype appeared many times. The rearrangement uses TRBV5-1 and TRBJ2-5; D is undetermined. Germline-derived CDR1 and CDR2 are SGHRS and YFSETQ. The CDR3 consists of 13 residues. The ends were cut back, 1 base at V and 5 bases at J, with 9 bases in the middle. Here the CDR3 reads CASSLLEQETQYF. CDR3 coding DNA: TGCGCCAGCAGCTTGCTAGAACAGGAGACCCAGTACTTC.

This clonotype was detected many times. The chain uses TRBV7-2 and TRBJ2-5; TRBD1 might be the D (6 bases). CDR3 size: 14 residues. Between the trimmed V and J ends, which lost 8 bases and 5 bases, there was a span of 18 bases. Germline V lookup: CDR1 SGHTA, CDR2 FQGNSA. The CDR3 nucleotides read TGTGCCAGCCGAAACAGGAGAACAGGGGAGACCCAGTACTTC. It yields the protein CASRNRRTGETQYF.

Notes on this clonotype: The junction differs from germline at one of its ends, possibly a read error. The gene calls are TRBV7-2 and TRBJ1-6; a possible D gene is TRBD1 (6 bases). Germline CDR1 reads SGHTA; CDR2 reads FQGNSA. The CDR3 has 15 amino acids. In DNA, the CDR3 is TGTGCCAGCAGCTTAGAGGGGGGAGATAATTCACCCCTCAACTTT. Protein sequence: CASSLEGGDNSPLNF.

V is TRBV5-1 and J is TRBJ2-2; D unclear. The CDR3 contains 14 residues. Trimming left V 4 bases short and J 2 bases short, with 9 bases between. CDR1 is SGHRS, CDR2 YFSETQ, per germline. Here the CDR3 reads CASSPDGNTGELFF. The CDR3 coding sequence is TGCGCCAGCAGCCCGGACGGTAACACCGGGGAGCTGTTTTTT.

The genes are TRBV9 and TRBJ1-6; D is unclear. Germline V CDR1 and CDR2: SGDLS, YYNGEE. V lost 2 bases and J lost 12, with 6 bases in between. The CDR3 runs 11 residues. The CDR3 loop is CASSVDGPLHF. CDR3 in DNA: TGTGCCAGCAGCGTGGATGGACCCCTCCACTTT.